A single sample is the source of the 23 T cell receptor beta chains below, sequenced in a study of CD4 and CD8 cells across lung adenocarcinoma regions. TCRdb reprocessed the PCR reads with MiXCR, giving one entry per CDR3 protein. The sample has approximately 12,000 distinct CDR3 sequences, roughly 48% seen once. Sample: CD8+ T cells from the margin of a lung tumor. The receptors were gathered from a female donor with lung adenocarcinoma. The CD4 and CD8 labels of this study may be unreliable.

This sequence joins TRBV4-2 and TRBJ1-4; D ambiguous. Germline CDR1 and CDR2: LGHNA and YNFKEQ. Trimming removed 5 bases from V and 5 bases from J, with 3 bases in between. This CDR3 has 11 amino acids. CDR3 coding DNA: TGTGCCAGCAGCTCGAATGAAAAACTGTTTTTT. This gives the protein CASSSNEKLFF.

The rearrangement links TRBV6-1 to TRBJ2-1; 13 bases are shared with TRBD2. Germline V gene lookup returns CDR1 MNHNS and CDR2 SASEGT. The CDR3 is 17 amino acids. V lost 6 bases to trimming and J lost 1 base; unmatched junction nucleotides: 6. The CDR3 spells CASRQLAGGLSYNEQFF. Written as DNA, the CDR3 is TGTGCCAGCAGACAACTAGCGGGAGGGCTTTCCTACAATGAGCAGTTCTTC.

In this sample, this clonotype turned up a few times. The J gene is TRBJ2-3, the V gene TRBV27, with D hard to call. CDR1 and CDR2 from the germline V gene are MNHEY and SMNVEV (reference sequence). V was pared by 8 bases and J by 12 bases, with 24 bases between. The CDR3 is made up of 14 amino acids. The DNA of the CDR3 is TGTGCCAGCGGGATCTTATCCCGCACAGATATTCAGTATTTT. Translated, it gives CASGILSRTDIQYF.

At least ten counts were recorded for this clonotype. The gene calls are TRBV6-5 and TRBJ1-4, with a weak D call TRBD1 (5 bases). The CDR3 extends over 15 amino acids. Germline V gene data show CDR1 as MNHEY and CDR2 as SVGAGI. The V gene lost 4 bases and the J gene lost 7 bases, with 16 bases spanning the gap. The CDR3 coding sequence is TGTGCCAGCAGTTCACCAGGCTCGAGGGGTGAAAAACTGTTTTTT. Encoded protein: CASSSPGSRGEKLFF.

By share, this clonotype counts as medium-sized. The CDR3 loop reads CASTSLRGETQYF. The CDR3 nucleotides are TGTGCCAGCACCAGCCTGAGGGGAGAGACCCAGTACTTC. The chain has TRBV6-1 and TRBJ2-1; D possibly uses TRBD1 or TRBD2 (5 bases each). The DNA end favors TRBJ2-5, so the J call may be wrong. The length of the CDR3 is 13 residues. Germline-derived CDR1 and CDR2 are MNHNS and SASEGT.

The V gene is TRBV30, the J gene TRBJ2-2; TRBD1 matches 9 bases. Looked up from germline, CDR1 is GTSNPN and CDR2 is SVGIG (reference sequence). The CDR3 is 14 residues long. V was pared by 2 bases and J by 6 bases, with 4 bases of the junction left unmatched. The DNA for the CDR3 is TGTGCCTGGAGTATGACAGGGGGAGCCGGGGAGCTGTTTTTT. Translating it yields CAWSMTGGAGELFF.

V usage is TRBV30 and J usage is TRBJ1-1, with 8 bases lining up with TRBD1. V dropped 2 bases and J dropped 5; count of bases not matched to a gene: 4. CDR1 is GTSNPN, CDR2 SVGIG, per germline (reference sequence). The CDR3 spans 13 residues. CDR3 sequence reads: CAWSQGAITEAFF. CDR3 in DNA: TGTGCCTGGAGTCAGGGGGCGATTACTGAAGCTTTCTTT.

This clonotype is large (0.1 to 1%) within its sample. The rearrangement uses TRBV11-1 and TRBJ2-3, with 7 nucleotides matching TRBD2. Germline V lookup: CDR1 SGHAT, CDR2 FQDESV (reference sequence). The CDR3 spans 17 residues. Germline trimming cut 5 bases from V and 3 bases from J; bases unmatched to any gene: 14. The CDR3 sequence: CASSPRGVSRRTDTQYF. CDR3 bases: TGTGCCAGCAGCCCCCGGGGGGTGTCCAGACGAACAGATACGCAGTATTTT.

This clonotype has just one count. Germline and junction disagree at one end, which may indicate a read error. The genes are TRBV7-2 and TRBJ2-6, with 7 bases identical to TRBD1. Germline CDR1 and CDR2: SGHTA and FQGNSA. This CDR3 comprises 18 residues. Here the CDR3 reads CASSYSGTVSSGSNVLNF. The CDR3 DNA reads as TGTGCCAGCAGCTACTCCGGGACAGTCTCCTCTGGCTCCAACGTGCTGAATTTC.

This chain links TRBV4-1 with TRBJ2-5; 11 bases fit TRBD2. Germline lookup yields CDR1 MGHRA and CDR2 YSYEKL. V was pared by 3 bases and J by 11 bases, with 20 bases of the junction left unmatched. The CDR3 has 18 residues. CDR3 DNA: TGCGCCAGCAGCCAGCTTCTCCGACTAGCGGGATACTACAATGAGCAGTACTTC. This gives the protein CASSQLLRLAGYYNEQYF.

The V and J genes are TRBV19 and TRBJ2-3, with D perhaps matching TRBD2 (6 bases). V dropped 1 base and J dropped 4 bases, with 6 bases sitting between them. The CDR3 is 13 residues long. The germline V gene has CDR1 LNHDA and CDR2 SQIVND (reference sequence). CDR3 sequence: CASSIGGADTQYF. The CDR3 DNA is TGTGCCAGTAGTATAGGGGGGGCAGATACGCAGTATTTT.

The chain employs TRBV24-1 and TRBJ2-5; 8 bases align to TRBD1. The V gene's germline CDR1 is KGHDR and CDR2 SFDVKD. The CDR3 loop spans 14 amino acids. Trimming took 3 bases from V and 4 from J; bases not matched to a gene: 3. The CDR3 coding sequence is TGTGCCACCAGTGATCCCACAGGGGGAGAGACCCAGTACTTC. Amino acid sequence: CATSDPTGGETQYF.

By share, this clonotype counts as medium-sized. The chain employs TRBV6-1 and TRBJ1-2; TRBD1 matches at 9 bases. After removal of 3 bases from V and 7 bases from J, the junction contained 9 bases not matched to a gene. Germline CDR1 reads MNHNS; CDR2 reads SASEGT. The CDR3 runs to 15 residues. CDR3 DNA: TGTGCCAGCAGTGAGGACAGGGGACTCTCGGCTGGCTACACCTTC. Translation gives CASSEDRGLSAGYTF.

The V call is TRBV6-1, the J call TRBJ1-2; weak D call: TRBD1 (6 bases). Trimming removed 8 bases from V and 5 bases from J, with 21 bases in between. This CDR3 is 15 amino acids long. In germline, CDR1 is MNHNS, CDR2 SASEGT. As DNA, the CDR3 is TGTGCCAGCGGAAGCACCGGGGGGCCTGGATATGGCTACACCTTC. This sequence encodes CASGSTGGPGYGYTF.

This clonotype is classed as medium-sized. J is TRBJ2-5 and V is TRBV6-5, with D perhaps TRBD2 (6 bases). The V gene lost 5 bases and the J gene lost 4 bases, with 17 bases spanning the gap. This CDR3 comprises 15 residues. CDR1 is MNHEY, CDR2 SVGAGI, per germline. CDR3 sequence reads: CASSMGRGELETQYF. The CDR3 DNA is TGTGCCAGCAGTATGGGACGCGGGGAATTAGAGACCCAGTACTTC.

This chain uses TRBV7-6 with TRBJ2-1; D unclear. TRBJ2-7 explains the end of the DNA better; the J call may be wrong. CDR1 SGHVS and CDR2 FNYEAQ come from the germline V gene. This CDR3 has 13 amino acids. CDR3 sequence: CASSLGASYEQYF. The DNA of the CDR3 is TGTGCCAGCAGCTTAGGGGCTAGCTACGAGCAGTACTTC.

This clonotype occurred a few times. The chain uses TRBV5-6 and TRBJ1-2; no clear D gene. Trimming removed 1 base from V and 1 base from J, with 14 bases in between. The germline gives CDR1 SGHDT, CDR2 YYEEEE. The CDR3 runs 16 residues. CDR3 sequence reads: CASSLWAASDNYGYTF. CDR3 bases: TGTGCCAGCAGCTTGTGGGCGGCATCCGATAACTATGGCTACACCTTC. Combining the CDR3 with reference TRBV5-6 and TRBJ1-2 gives the whole variable domain DAGVTQSPTHLIKTRGQQVTLRCSPKSGHDTVSWYQQALGQGPQFIFQYYEEEERQRGNFPDRFSGHQFPNYSSELNVNALLLGDSALYLCASSLWAASDNYGYTFGSGTRLTVV.

By sample share, this clonotype is medium-sized. The chain uses TRBV6-5 and TRBJ2-1; 9 nucleotides line up with TRBD1. The J call may not be correct, given that the DNA end is closer to TRBJ2-7. Germline loops: CDR1 MNHEY, CDR2 SVGAGI. This CDR3 contains 14 residues. The CDR3 loop is CASSHRDRDYEQYF. Written as DNA, the CDR3 is TGTGCCAGCAGTCACCGGGACAGGGACTACGAGCAGTACTTC.

By its share, this clonotype is medium-sized. The chain joins TRBV6-1 to TRBJ1-2; 8 bases map to TRBD1. This CDR3 has 14 amino acids. V gave up 3 bases and J gave up 8 bases; unmatched junction bases: 8. In germline, CDR1 is MNHNS, CDR2 SASEGT. The chain's CDR3 is CASSDSRDRLGYTF. The CDR3 region has the DNA TGTGCCAGCAGTGACAGCCGGGACAGGCTCGGCTACACCTTC.

This clonotype was recorded many times. The chain employs TRBV6-1 and TRBJ1-5; TRBD1 matches 9 bases. This CDR3 is built from 16 residues. CDR1 and CDR2 (germline): MNHNS, SASEGT. J lost 4 bases, V lost 6 bases, and 10 bases had no gene match. CDR3 sequence: CASRSGTGGGNQPQHF. CDR3 sequence (DNA): TGTGCCAGCAGATCGGGAACAGGGGGCGGGAATCAGCCCCAGCATTTT.

Of note for this clonotype: One end of the junction is discordant with germline, which a read error may explain. The rearrangement links TRBV6-1 to TRBJ2-3; 13 bases are a match to TRBD2. In germline, CDR1 is MNHNS, CDR2 SASEGT. This CDR3 region has 18 residues. The CDR3 here is CASSDTSGGAIPKNMQYF. CDR3 DNA: TGTGCCAGCAGTGATACTAGCGGGGGGGCGATTCCCAAAAACATGCAGTATTTC.

The chain has TRBV7-8 and TRBJ2-3; D not certain. The CDR3 runs 14 residues. V lost 5 bases to trimming and J lost 2 bases, with 11 bases between them. Germline V lookup: CDR1 SGHVS, CDR2 FQNEAQ. CDR3 region: CASSPRANTDTQYF. DNA of the CDR3: TGTGCCAGCAGCCCTCGGGCCAACACAGATACGCAGTATTTT.

This rearrangement joins TRBV12-3 or TRBV12-4 to TRBJ2-1, with 14 bases identical to TRBD2. The V and J ends lost 6 bases and 11 bases, in that order; junction bases with no gene match: 9. This CDR3 is built from 15 residues. CDR3 nucleotide sequence: TGTGCCAGCAGCTCACCGGGACTAGCGGGAGATAAGCAGTTCTTC. Amino acid sequence: CASSSPGLAGDKQFF.